Shown below are 13 T cell receptor beta chains from a single sample sequenced in a study of metastatic and nonmetastatic thyroid tumors. Via MiXCR, TCRdb re-called the PCR reads. The sample records roughly 81,000 clones, 8% to 9.5% being singletons. Thyroid surgery took place with no prior treatment in any patient. The sample comprised blood. These TCRs come from a female donor with papillary thyroid cancer or a benign thyroid nodule (not recorded which). Some clones in this sample may be carry-over from other donors' samples.

This clone was observed many times. The CDR3 sequence: CASSRRGQGYLKEQYF. Here the CDR3 DNA reads TGTGCCAGCAGCCGCCGGGGACAGGGCTACCTTAAGGAGCAGTACTTC. V usage is TRBV6-1 and J usage is TRBJ2-7, with TRBD1 identical over 9 bases. Trimming cost V 6 bases and J 7 bases; bases outside gene matches: 16. This CDR3 has 16 amino acids. Germline V lookup: CDR1 MNHNS, CDR2 SASEGT.

In this sample, this clone turned up many times. This chain uses TRBV20-1 with TRBJ2-1; unclear D gene. The germline CDR1 and CDR2 sequences are DFQATT and SNEGSKA (reference sequence). V was cut by 0 bases and J by 8 bases, with 11 bases left in between. The CDR3 is made up of 13 amino acids. The CDR3 DNA is TGCAGTGCTAGAGATGGCCTGTACGATGAGCAGTTCTTC. This sequence encodes CSARDGLYDEQFF.

The table lists this clone with many counts. The CDR3 DNA sequence: TGTGCCAGCAGTTATCGGACTAATGAGCAGTTCTTC. It codes for CASSYRTNEQFF. The chain uses TRBV25-1 and TRBJ2-1; D is possibly TRBD2 (5 bases). V was clipped by 5 bases and J by 7 bases, with 9 bases between them. The CDR3 extends over 12 amino acids. Germline-derived CDR1 and CDR2 are MGHDK and SYGVNS.

This clone was recorded a few times. The sample carries other DNA sequences with the same CDR3. The chain employs TRBV10-3 and TRBJ2-5, with D perhaps TRBD1 (7 bases). The V end lost 8 bases, the J end lost 5 bases, and 15 bases lay between the germline ends. CDR1 ENHRY and CDR2 SYGVKD come from the germline V gene. This CDR3 contains 13 residues. CDR3 residues: CAIGAGGRETQYF. The CDR3 region has the DNA TGTGCCATCGGGGCAGGGGGGCGGGAGACCCAGTACTTC.

The V and J genes are TRBV27 and TRBJ2-2; D is unclear. CDR1 is MNHEY, CDR2 SMNVEV, per germline (reference sequence). The CDR3 covers 13 residues. Trimming removed 10 bases at V and 3 bases at J, with 12 bases between. This CDR3 is CATRIQYTGELFF. CDR3 coding DNA: TGTGCCACCCGCATACAGTACACCGGGGAGCTGTTTTTT.

This clone has a count of ten or more. The chain uses TRBV11-2 and TRBJ2-1; TRBD1 is a possible D gene (6 bases). The CDR3 consists of 13 residues. The germline gives CDR1 SGHAT, CDR2 FQNNGV. The V end lost 5 bases, the J end lost 10 bases, and 15 bases lay between the germline ends. The CDR3 sequence: CASSGIDRSEQFF. The CDR3 coding sequence is TGTGCCAGCAGCGGGATCGACAGGTCGGAGCAGTTCTTC.

This clone is a singleton in its sample. The chain combines TRBV5-1 with TRBJ2-7; 8 positions match TRBD1. CDR1 is SGHRS and CDR2 is YFSETQ in the germline V gene. The junction had 10 bases not matched to a gene; V was cut back by 4 bases and J by 7 bases. This CDR3 region has 14 residues. CDR3 residues: CASSPNDRGGEQYF. CDR3 nucleotide sequence: TGCGCCAGCAGCCCGAATGACAGGGGTGGTGAGCAGTACTTC.

This clone was counted at least ten times. The J gene is TRBJ1-3, the V gene TRBV9, with TRBD1 matching over 7 bases. Germline V lookup: CDR1 SGDLS, CDR2 YYNGEE. CDR3 length equals 15 residues. Germline trimming cut 3 bases from V and 3 bases from J; bases unmatched to any gene: 6. The CDR3 spells CASSGQGQDGNTIYF. In DNA form, the CDR3 reads TGTGCCAGCAGCGGACAGGGTCAGGATGGAAACACCATATATTTT.

This clone was seen at least ten times. The genes are TRBV7-9 and TRBJ1-1; 7 nucleotides agree with TRBD1. Trimming took 3 bases from V and 4 from J; bases not matched to a gene: 5. This CDR3 has 14 amino acids. Germline V gives CDR1 SEHNR, CDR2 FQNEAQ (reference sequence). CDR3 amino acids: CASSLRQGGTEAFF. Here the CDR3 DNA reads TGTGCCAGCAGCTTGCGACAGGGAGGCACTGAAGCTTTCTTT.

This chain links TRBV6-1 with TRBJ1-2; 7 bases match TRBD1. The CDR3 covers 15 residues. Per germline, CDR1 MNHNS and CDR2 SASEGT. The ends lost 6 bases at V and 8 bases at J; junction bases unmatched: 15. This CDR3 reads CASSQKSTGMEGYTF. The CDR3 coding sequence is TGTGCCAGCAGCCAAAAGTCGACAGGGATGGAGGGCTACACCTTC.

This clone was detected only a few times. Other DNA sequences from this sample encode an identical CDR3 as well. The chain employs TRBV19 and TRBJ1-4, with D unclear. The CDR3 has 12 residues. Trimming took off 3 bases at V and 8 bases at J, with 7 bases between the two ends. The germline V gene has CDR1 LNHDA and CDR2 SQIVND (reference sequence). DNA for the CDR3: TGTGCCAGTAGTATCGCTGGGGAAAAACTGTTTTTT. It is translated as CASSIAGEKLFF. Looking up the rest from reference TRBV19 and TRBJ1-4 gives the full variable domain: DGGITQSPKYLFRKEGQNVTLSCEQNLNHDAMYWYRQDPGQGLRLIYYSQIVNDFQKGDIAEGYSVSREKKESFPLTVTSAQKNPTAFYLCASSIAGEKLFFGSGTQLSVL.

This clone was detected ten times or more. This CDR3 reads CASSQGSAGEKLFF. The CDR3 DNA follows: TGTGCCAGCAGCCAAGGCAGTGCGGGTGAAAAACTGTTTTTT. V and J are TRBV3-1 and TRBJ1-4, with no clear D. V was clipped by 1 base and J by 7 bases, with 10 bases between them. CDR3 length equals 14 residues. Germline CDR1 and CDR2: LGHDT and YNNKEL (reference sequence).

V is TRBV29-1 and J is TRBJ1-2; TRBD1 is a possible D gene (5 bases). V lost 1 base and J lost 8, with 14 bases in between. Looked up from germline, CDR1 is SQVTM and CDR2 is ANQGSEA. The CDR3 totals 13 residues. CDR3 loop: CSVEAVGGRGYTF. CDR3 DNA: TGCAGCGTTGAAGCCGTTGGGGGACGCGGCTACACCTTC.